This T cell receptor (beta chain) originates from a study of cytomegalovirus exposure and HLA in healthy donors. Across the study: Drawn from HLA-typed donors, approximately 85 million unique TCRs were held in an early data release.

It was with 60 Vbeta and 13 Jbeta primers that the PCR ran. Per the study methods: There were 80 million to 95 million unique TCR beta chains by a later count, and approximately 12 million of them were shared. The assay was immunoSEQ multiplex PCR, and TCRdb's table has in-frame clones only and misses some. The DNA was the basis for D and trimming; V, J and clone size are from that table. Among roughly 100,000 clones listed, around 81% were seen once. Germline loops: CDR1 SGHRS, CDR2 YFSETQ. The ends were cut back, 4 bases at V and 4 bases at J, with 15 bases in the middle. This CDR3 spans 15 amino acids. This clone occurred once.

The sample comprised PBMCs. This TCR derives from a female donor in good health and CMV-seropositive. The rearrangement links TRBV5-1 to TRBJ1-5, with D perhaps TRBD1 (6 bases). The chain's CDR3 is CASSPGTSSNQPQHF. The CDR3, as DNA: TGCGCCAGCAGCCCCGGGACAAGTTCTAATCAGCCCCAGCATTTT.